The sequence of this T cell receptor beta chain was determined in a study of blood T cell repertoires in COVID-19. The overall study: The United States, Italy and Spain were the sources of the acute and convalescent COVID-19 samples. The analysed material was cDNA or gDNA that came from T cells, B-cell-depleted T cells, or PBMCs.

The repertoire was sequenced with immunoSEQ multiplex PCR; TCRdb's copy has only in-frame clones and lacks some. This sample has over 200,000 clones, with about 85% found just once. Material for sequencing was peripheral blood. The receptor was derived from a woman between 18 and 29 years old who had recovered from COVID-19.

The CDR3 nucleotides read TGTGCCACCAGTGAAACAGGGTACGAGCAGTACTTC. Protein sequence: CATSETGYEQYF. V gene TRBV24-1 combines with J gene TRBJ2-7; D may be TRBD1 (6 bases). V was clipped by 4 bases and J by 4 bases, with 7 bases between them. The CDR3 totals 12 residues. Looked up from germline, CDR1 is KGHDR and CDR2 is SFDVKD.